The rows below give T cell receptor beta chains drawn from one sample of a study of T cell responses to AZD1222 COVID-19 vaccine. Only in-frame clones appear in the TCRdb table, and some are missing; sequencing was by immunoSEQ multiplex PCR. Among 190,000 or so clones listed, more than 85% were seen once. The sample in question was peripheral blood, obtained 28 days after the second AZD1222 dose. Every receptor here comes from an adult who received the AZD1222 COVID-19 vaccine. CDR3s include the opening cysteine and the closing phenylalanine or tryptophan. Each record gives: D gene, clone size, V gene, CDR3 protein. D genes are given only for firm matches. The size of a clone is reported for some rows only, either as once, few or many, or as a class for expanded clones.

TRBD2	NA	TRBV28	CASSPAGGSYEQYF
TRBD1	NA	TRBV30	CAWSMGQPYEQYF
NA	NA	TRBV4-1	CASSQAPAGNTIYF
TRBD1	NA	TRBV28	CASSYQGQEKNIQYF
TRBD1	NA	TRBV11-2	CASSTDRVFSGNTIYF
TRBD1	few	TRBV7-3	CASSLTTGGNSPLHF
NA	NA	TRBV4-1	CASSQEETSIHEQFF
TRBD1	NA	TRBV6-2/TRBV6-3	CASSPIFGQGGSYEQYF
NA	NA	TRBV6-5	CAISRQGSYEQYF
NA	few	TRBV16	CASSQGNSNQPQHF
TRBD2	NA	TRBV14	CASSQASGPSYEQYF
NA	NA	TRBV19	CASSRRTMPGELFF
NA	NA	TRBV24-1	CATSDRRHGSYEQYF
TRBD2	NA	TRBV28	CASRTSGEGTDTQYF
TRBD1	NA	TRBV28	CASSLIIRLGQDNSPLHF
NA	NA	TRBV7-3	CASSLERGEKLFF
NA	NA	TRBV20-1	CSAVAVGELFF
NA	NA	TRBV15	CATSRDRSGSNEKLFF
NA	NA	TRBV27	CASSLRRGSGANVLTF
NA	once	TRBV10-1	CASSSDARGYLNTEAFF
TRBD2	NA	TRBV19	CASRSGTSGLGGELFF
NA	once	TRBV9	CASSVEGFGTDTQYF
NA	NA	TRBV27	CASSLYGTKNTGELFF
NA	once	TRBV5-6	CASSLAGSNAF
NA	NA	TRBV28	CASKTRGLDTQYF
TRBD1	once	TRBV5-4	CASSLPWDRRYGYTF
TRBD2	NA	TRBV2	CASRSNRVGRADTQYF
NA	NA	TRBV6-5	CASSYGPPAPEAFF
NA	few	TRBV27	CASKRAGGNQPQHF
NA	NA	TRBV27	CAISRTPRGTEAFF
NA	NA	TRBV5-4	CASSFNSHEQFF
NA	NA	TRBV19	CASTQPAGGFYGYTF
NA	NA	TRBV27	CASSPEGPYNEQFF
TRBD2	NA	TRBV6-5	CASSYPGTRVETQYF
NA	NA	TRBV30	CAWSVRANTEAFF